This T cell receptor (beta chain) was profiled in a study of T-cell reconstitution after alpha-beta-depleted transplantation in children. TCRbeta library construction was performed incorporating unique molecular identifiers. MiXCR was run by TCRdb on the PCR reads, yielding one entry per CDR3 protein. Of about 610,000 distinct CDR3 sequences listed, about 10% are singletons. The CDR3 has 17 residues. The germline V gene encodes CDR1 SGDLS and CDR2 YYNGEE. Germline trimming cut 0 bases from V and 5 bases from J; bases unmatched to any gene: 12. This clonotype occurred many times. This receptor was obtained from a human donor who donated a stem cell graft to a child with acute myeloid leukemia. The specimen comprised PBMCs from the stem cell graft donor, sampled from the stem cell graft. V is TRBV9 and J is TRBJ2-3; TRBD2 aligns across 7 bases. The CDR3 region has the DNA TGTGCCAGCAGCGTAGATTGGCGGGAGACCCACGGAGATACGCAGTATTTT. This gives the protein CASSVDWRETHGDTQYF. Together with reference TRBV9 and TRBJ2-3, the CDR3 gives the full variable domain: DSGVTQTPKHLITATGQRVTLRCSPRSGDLSVYWYQQSLDQGLQFLIQYYNGEERAKGNILERFSAQQFPDLHSELNLSSLELGDSALYFCASSVDWRETHGDTQYFGPGTRLTVL.